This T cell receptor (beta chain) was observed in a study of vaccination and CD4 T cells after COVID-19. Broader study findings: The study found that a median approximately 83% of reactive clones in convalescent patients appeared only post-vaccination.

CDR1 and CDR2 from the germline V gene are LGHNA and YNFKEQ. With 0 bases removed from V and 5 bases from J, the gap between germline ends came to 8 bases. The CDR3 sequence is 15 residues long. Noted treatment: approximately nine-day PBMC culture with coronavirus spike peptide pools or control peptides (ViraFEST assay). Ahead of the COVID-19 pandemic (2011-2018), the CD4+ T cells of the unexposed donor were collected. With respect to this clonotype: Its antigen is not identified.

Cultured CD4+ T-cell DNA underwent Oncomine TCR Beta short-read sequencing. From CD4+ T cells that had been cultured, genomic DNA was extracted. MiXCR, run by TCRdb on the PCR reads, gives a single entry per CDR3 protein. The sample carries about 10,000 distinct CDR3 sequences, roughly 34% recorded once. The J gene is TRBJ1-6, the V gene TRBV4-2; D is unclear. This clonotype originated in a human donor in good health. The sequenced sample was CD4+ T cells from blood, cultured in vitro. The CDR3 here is CASSQDRGNNSPLHF. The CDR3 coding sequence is TGTGCCAGCAGCCAAGATCGCGGAAATAATTCACCCCTCCACTTT.